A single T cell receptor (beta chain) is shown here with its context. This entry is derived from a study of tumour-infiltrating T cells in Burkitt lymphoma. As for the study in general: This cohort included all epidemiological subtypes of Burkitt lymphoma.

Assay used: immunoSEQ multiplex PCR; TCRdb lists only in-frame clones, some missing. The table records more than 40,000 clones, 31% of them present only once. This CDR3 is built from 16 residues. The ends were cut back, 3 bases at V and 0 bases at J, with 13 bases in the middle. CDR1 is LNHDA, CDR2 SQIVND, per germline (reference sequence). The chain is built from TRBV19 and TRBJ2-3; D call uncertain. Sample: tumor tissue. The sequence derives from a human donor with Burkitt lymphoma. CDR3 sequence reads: CASSIGGFTSTDTQYF. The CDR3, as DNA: TGTGCCAGTAGTATCGGTGGCTTCACAAGCACAGATACGCAGTATTTT.